These 27 T cell receptor beta chains were sequenced from one sample in a study of cytomegalovirus exposure and HLA in healthy donors. Primers: 60 Vbeta forward and 13 Jbeta reverse. TCRdb keeps only in-frame clones here, not all; method: immunoSEQ multiplex PCR. This sample has 150,000 to 200,000 clones, with around 81% found just once. What was sequenced was PBMCs. These receptors were taken from a man aged 18 to 29 in good health and CMV-seronegative.

The sample holds a few counts of this clone. The CDR3 loop is CASSLAGDGNTIYF. The CDR3 nucleotides read TGTGCCAGCAGCTTGGCGGGTGACGGAAACACCATATATTTT. The chain is built from TRBV5-6 and TRBJ1-3; no clear D gene. The germline CDR1 and CDR2 sequences are SGHDT and YYEEEE. This CDR3 has 14 residues. With 0 bases removed from V and 4 bases from J, the gap between germline ends came to 8 bases. The whole variable domain, remainder taken from reference TRBV5-6 and TRBJ1-3, is DAGVTQSPTHLIKTRGQQVTLRCSPKSGHDTVSWYQQALGQGPQFIFQYYEEEERQRGNFPDRFSGHQFPNYSSELNVNALLLGDSALYLCASSLAGDGNTIYFGEGSWLTVV.

This clone was observed a few times. The chain is built from TRBV30 and TRBJ1-6; maybe TRBD1 (6 bases). V lost 4 bases, J lost 7 bases, and 14 bases lay in between. This CDR3 has 14 residues. From germline, CDR1 is GTSNPN and CDR2 SVGIG (reference sequence). The CDR3 DNA follows: TGTGCCTGGATGACCGGGACACAAAATTCACCCCTCCACTTT. It translates to CAWMTGTQNSPLHF.

This chain connects TRBV18 to TRBJ2-7; D unresolved. The germline V gene has CDR1 KGHSH and CDR2 LQKENI. The V end was cut by 3 bases, the J end by 3 bases, with 12 bases between. The CDR3 is 14 residues long. The DNA for the CDR3 is TGTGCCAGCTCACCGGCTTCAGGTGGCTACGAGCAGTACTTC. Translating gives CASSPASGGYEQYF.

V usage is TRBV5-6 and J usage is TRBJ2-5; the match to TRBD1 covers 8 bases. After removal of 4 bases from V and 4 bases from J, the junction contained 0 bases not matched to a gene. CDR3 length: 12 amino acids. The V gene's germline CDR1 is SGHDT and CDR2 YYEEEE. In nucleotides, the CDR3 is TGTGCCAGCAGCGGACAGGGAGAGACCCAGTACTTC. Translated: CASSGQGETQYF.

The chain is built from TRBV9 and TRBJ1-6, with D uncertain. The CDR3 extends over 13 amino acids. Germline loops: CDR1 SGDLS, CDR2 YYNGEE. The V end lost 2 bases, the J end lost 11 bases, and 11 bases lay between the germline ends. CDR3 DNA sequence: TGTGCCAGCAGCGTTGATCGGGTTGCACCCCTCCACTTT. It yields the protein CASSVDRVAPLHF.

With regard to this clone: The sample carries other DNA sequences with the same CDR3. The rearrangement links TRBV11-3 to TRBJ2-7; unclear D gene. V was cut by 3 bases and J by 7 bases, with 10 bases left in between. Germline-derived CDR1 and CDR2 are SGHNT and YENEEA. CDR3 length: 12 residues. The CDR3 protein is CASSFRVGEQYF. The DNA for the CDR3 is TGTGCCAGCAGCTTTCGGGTCGGGGAGCAGTACTTC.

The chain joins TRBV5-1 to TRBJ1-5; no clear D gene. The CDR3 is 15 residues long. Germline V gene data show CDR1 as SGHRS and CDR2 as YFSETQ. Trimming removed 0 bases at V and 3 bases at J, with 10 bases between. CDR3 in DNA: TGCGCCAGCAGCTTGGCCGGGGAAGACAATCAGCCCCAGCATTTT. Residues: CASSLAGEDNQPQHF. Based on the CDR3 plus reference TRBV5-1 and TRBJ1-5, the full variable domain is KAGVTQTPRYLIKTRGQQVTLSCSPISGHRSVSWYQQTPGQGLQFLFEYFSETQRNKGNFPGRFSGRQFSNSRSEMNVSTLELGDSALYLCASSLAGEDNQPQHFGDGTRLSIL.

In DNA form, the CDR3 reads TGTGCCAGCAGCTACACTAGCGGATACACCGGGGAGCTGTTTTTT. Its protein product is CASSYTSGYTGELFF. The chain uses TRBV7-8 and TRBJ2-2; 8 bases match TRBD2. V dropped 4 bases and J dropped 3; count of bases not matched to a gene: 4. CDR1 is SGHVS and CDR2 is FQNEAQ in the germline V gene. The CDR3 has 15 residues.

The chain has TRBV7-9 and TRBJ2-4; maybe TRBD1 (6 bases). Trimming pared 5 bases from V and 2 bases from J, leaving 10 bases between. Per germline, CDR1 SEHNR and CDR2 FQNEAQ (reference sequence). CDR3 length: 14 amino acids. The DNA for the CDR3 is TGTGCCAGCAGCACCGGACAGCCCAAAAACATTCAGTACTTC. Translation: CASSTGQPKNIQYF.

The chain carries TRBV7-9 and TRBJ2-5, with a weak D call TRBD2 (7 bases). This CDR3 is built from 15 residues. V was pared by 3 bases and J by 1 base, with 12 bases between. Germline CDR1 SEHNR, CDR2 FQNEAQ (reference sequence). CDR3: CASSFRGASQETQYF. In DNA form, the CDR3 reads TGTGCCAGCAGCTTCCGGGGGGCCAGCCAAGAGACCCAGTACTTC.

The rearrangement links TRBV5-8 to TRBJ1-1; D possibly corresponds to TRBD1 (6 bases). This CDR3 contains 15 residues. CDR1 SGHTS and CDR2 YDEGEE come from the germline V gene. V was clipped by 7 bases and J by 3 bases, with 19 bases between them. The CDR3 bases are TGTGCCAGCGACAGCAACCGAAACAGGGACACTGAAGCTTTCTTT. As protein: CASDSNRNRDTEAFF.

The gene calls are TRBV29-1 and TRBJ1-3, with a possible D match to TRBD1 (6 bases). The CDR3 is made up of 18 amino acids. Germline V gives CDR1 SQVTM, CDR2 ANQGSEA. With 8 bases removed from V and 0 bases from J, the gap between germline ends came to 26 bases. The CDR3: CSSPETGRIKYSGNTIYF. In DNA form, the CDR3 reads TGCAGCTCACCCGAGACAGGCCGAATTAAATACTCTGGAAACACCATATATTTT.

This chain connects TRBV6-5 to TRBJ1-6; 7 bases fit TRBD1. This CDR3 comprises 14 residues. The V gene end was trimmed by 7 bases and the J gene end by 7 bases; junction bases not matched to a gene: 7. From germline, CDR1 is MNHEY and CDR2 SVGAGI. The CDR3 protein is CASNRQGGNSPLHF. The CDR3 nucleotides are TGTGCCAGCAACCGACAGGGAGGAAATTCACCCCTCCACTTT.

This rearrangement joins TRBV7-3 to TRBJ2-3; a weak D match, TRBD1 (5 bases). The germline V gene has CDR1 SGHTA and CDR2 FQGTGA. V dropped 3 bases and J dropped 4 bases, with 8 bases sitting between them. This CDR3 is 13 amino acids long. The CDR3 coding sequence is TGTGCCAGCAGCTTTGCGACAGCAGATACGCAGTATTTT. It translates to CASSFATADTQYF.

The chain has TRBV11-3 and TRBJ2-3, with D maybe TRBD2 (6 bases). V was clipped by 5 bases and J by 2 bases, with 11 bases between them. From germline, CDR1 is SGHNT and CDR2 YENEEA. The CDR3 has 14 residues. As DNA, the CDR3 is TGTGCCAGCAGCCCACGGGGGTACACAGATACGCAGTATTTT. The encoded protein is CASSPRGYTDTQYF. Drawing the rest from reference TRBV11-3 and TRBJ2-3, the complete variable domain is EAGVVQSPRYKIIEKKQPVAFWCNPISGHNTLYWYLQNLGQGPELLIRYENEEAVDDSQLPKDRFSAERLKGVDSTLKIQPAELGDSAVYLCASSPRGYTDTQYFGPGTRLTVL.

The CDR3 nucleotides read TGTGCCAGCAGCTTAAGGCCCCTAGCGGGAGCCATCTACAATGAGCAGTTCTTC. The encoded protein is CASSLRPLAGAIYNEQFF. This chain links TRBV7-3 with TRBJ2-1; 10 nucleotides agree with TRBD2. With V trimmed by 1 base and J by 3 bases, 9 bases remained unmatched. Germline V CDR1 and CDR2: SGHTA, FQGTGA. This CDR3 contains 18 residues.

V usage is TRBV4-2 and J usage is TRBJ2-3, with TRBD2 matching over 8 bases. This CDR3 has 19 residues. With 1 base clipped from V and 1 base from J, the junction kept 13 bases outside the gene matches. Germline lookup yields CDR1 LGHNA and CDR2 YNFKEQ. CDR3 coding DNA: TGTGCCAGCAGCCAAGTGTCTAGCGGGTCTCTAGGGCGCACAGATACGCAGTATTTT. This codes for CASSQVSSGSLGRTDTQYF.

The chain links TRBV10-3 to TRBJ2-3; 10 positions match TRBD1. Losses at the gene ends were 8 bases for V and 6 bases for J; bases not matched to a gene: 5. Germline V gives CDR1 ENHRY, CDR2 SYGVKD. The CDR3 loop spans 13 amino acids. This chain's CDR3 is CAIRTGGTDTQYF. The CDR3 DNA is TGTGCCATCCGGACAGGGGGAACCGATACGCAGTATTTT.

The rearrangement joins TRBV9 to TRBJ2-2, with TRBD2 matching over 7 bases. This CDR3 is built from 17 residues. Germline assignment: CDR1 SGDLS and CDR2 YYNGEE. With V trimmed by 0 bases and J by 0 bases, 5 bases remained unmatched. The chain's CDR3 is CASSVGGGITNTGELFF. The CDR3 nucleotides are TGTGCCAGCAGCGTAGGGGGGGGGATTACGAACACCGGGGAGCTGTTTTTT.

This rearrangement joins TRBV7-9 to TRBJ2-1; 8 nucleotides line up with TRBD2. The CDR3 covers 14 residues. CDR1 and CDR2 from the germline V gene are SEHNR and FQNEAQ (reference sequence). V was clipped by 6 bases and J by 12 bases; unmatched bases: 13. CDR3 sequence reads: CASSPGTSIFRQFF. The DNA for the CDR3 is TGTGCCAGCAGTCCCGGGACTAGTATATTTCGGCAGTTCTTC.

This clone was seen only once. Written as DNA, the CDR3 is TGTGCCAGCAGCTGGAGCGGAGCCAGGGATACGCAGTATTTT. Translated: CASSWSGARDTQYF. The V call is TRBV5-6, the J call TRBJ2-3; weak D call: TRBD2 (5 bases). This CDR3 has 14 amino acids. V shed 3 bases and J shed 6 bases, with 14 bases lying between them. Germline loops: CDR1 SGHDT, CDR2 YYEEEE. Looking up the rest from reference TRBV5-6 and TRBJ2-3 gives the full variable domain: DAGVTQSPTHLIKTRGQQVTLRCSPKSGHDTVSWYQQALGQGPQFIFQYYEEEERQRGNFPDRFSGHQFPNYSSELNVNALLLGDSALYLCASSWSGARDTQYFGPGTRLTVL.

The gene calls are TRBV5-1 and TRBJ2-5, with D possibly being TRBD2 (6 bases). CDR3 size: 14 residues. CDR1 is SGHRS, CDR2 YFSETQ, per germline. The V gene lost 3 bases and the J gene lost 2 bases, with 11 bases spanning the gap. DNA of the CDR3: TGCGCCAGCAGCTACCGGGACTTACAAGAGACCCAGTACTTC. Residues: CASSYRDLQETQYF.

The chain recombines TRBV7-9 with TRBJ2-1; D may be TRBD1 (6 bases). CDR1 is SEHNR and CDR2 is FQNEAQ in the germline V gene (reference sequence). Trimming left V 0 bases short and J 10 bases short, with 10 bases between. The CDR3 totals 13 residues. The CDR3 region is CASSLAQGNEQFF. For the CDR3, the DNA is TGTGCCAGCAGCTTAGCGCAGGGGAACGAGCAGTTCTTC. Using reference TRBV7-9 and TRBJ2-1 for the parts outside the CDR3, the full variable domain is DTGVSQNPRHKITKRGQNVTFRCDPISEHNRLYWYRQTLGQGPEFLTYFQNEAQLEKSRLLSDRFSAERPKGSFSTLEIQRTEQGDSAMYLCASSLAQGNEQFFGPGTRLTVL.

This clone was seen once. The rearrangement links TRBV27 to TRBJ2-7; D gene uncertain. V dropped 6 bases and J dropped 0 bases, with 12 bases sitting between them. This CDR3 contains 14 residues. Germline V gives CDR1 MNHEY, CDR2 SMNVEV (reference sequence). The CDR3: CASSLFLDSYEQYF. In nucleotides, the CDR3 is TGTGCCAGCAGCCTCTTTTTAGACTCCTACGAGCAGTACTTC.

This clone turned up a few times. The chain couples TRBV5-1 to TRBJ1-1; D perhaps matches TRBD1 (5 bases). The CDR3 runs to 14 residues. Per germline, CDR1 SGHRS and CDR2 YFSETQ. V was pared by 4 bases and J by 7 bases, with 17 bases between. CDR3 sequence reads: CASSPRGQEFEAFF. The CDR3 coding sequence is TGCGCCAGCAGCCCGCGTGGACAAGAATTTGAAGCTTTCTTT.

This clone was detected only a few times. Other DNA sequences in the same sample also yield this CDR3. This rearrangement joins TRBV2 to TRBJ2-3; 13 nucleotides agree with TRBD2. V shed 4 bases and J 3 bases; nucleotides not matched to a gene: 1. CDR1 and CDR2 from the germline V gene are SNHLY and FYNNEI. The CDR3 loop spans 15 amino acids. The CDR3 region is CASSGTSGGTDTQYF. CDR3 in DNA: TGTGCCAGCAGTGGGACTAGCGGGGGAACAGATACGCAGTATTTT.

The gene calls are TRBV29-1 and TRBJ1-3; D perhaps matches TRBD1 (5 bases). The V end lost 7 bases, the J end lost 4 bases, and 11 bases lay between the germline ends. The CDR3 runs to 12 residues. In germline, CDR1 is SQVTM, CDR2 ANQGSEA. In DNA form, the CDR3 reads TGCAGCGCCTGGGGCCTCGGAAACACCATATATTTT. Amino acids: CSAWGLGNTIYF. The full variable domain, its missing parts supplied by reference TRBV29-1 and TRBJ1-3, is SAVISQKPSRDICQRGTSLTIQCQVDSQVTMMFWYRQQPGQSLTLIATANQGSEATYESGFVIDKFPISRPNLTFSTLTVSNMSPEDSSIYLCSAWGLGNTIYFGEGSWLTVV.